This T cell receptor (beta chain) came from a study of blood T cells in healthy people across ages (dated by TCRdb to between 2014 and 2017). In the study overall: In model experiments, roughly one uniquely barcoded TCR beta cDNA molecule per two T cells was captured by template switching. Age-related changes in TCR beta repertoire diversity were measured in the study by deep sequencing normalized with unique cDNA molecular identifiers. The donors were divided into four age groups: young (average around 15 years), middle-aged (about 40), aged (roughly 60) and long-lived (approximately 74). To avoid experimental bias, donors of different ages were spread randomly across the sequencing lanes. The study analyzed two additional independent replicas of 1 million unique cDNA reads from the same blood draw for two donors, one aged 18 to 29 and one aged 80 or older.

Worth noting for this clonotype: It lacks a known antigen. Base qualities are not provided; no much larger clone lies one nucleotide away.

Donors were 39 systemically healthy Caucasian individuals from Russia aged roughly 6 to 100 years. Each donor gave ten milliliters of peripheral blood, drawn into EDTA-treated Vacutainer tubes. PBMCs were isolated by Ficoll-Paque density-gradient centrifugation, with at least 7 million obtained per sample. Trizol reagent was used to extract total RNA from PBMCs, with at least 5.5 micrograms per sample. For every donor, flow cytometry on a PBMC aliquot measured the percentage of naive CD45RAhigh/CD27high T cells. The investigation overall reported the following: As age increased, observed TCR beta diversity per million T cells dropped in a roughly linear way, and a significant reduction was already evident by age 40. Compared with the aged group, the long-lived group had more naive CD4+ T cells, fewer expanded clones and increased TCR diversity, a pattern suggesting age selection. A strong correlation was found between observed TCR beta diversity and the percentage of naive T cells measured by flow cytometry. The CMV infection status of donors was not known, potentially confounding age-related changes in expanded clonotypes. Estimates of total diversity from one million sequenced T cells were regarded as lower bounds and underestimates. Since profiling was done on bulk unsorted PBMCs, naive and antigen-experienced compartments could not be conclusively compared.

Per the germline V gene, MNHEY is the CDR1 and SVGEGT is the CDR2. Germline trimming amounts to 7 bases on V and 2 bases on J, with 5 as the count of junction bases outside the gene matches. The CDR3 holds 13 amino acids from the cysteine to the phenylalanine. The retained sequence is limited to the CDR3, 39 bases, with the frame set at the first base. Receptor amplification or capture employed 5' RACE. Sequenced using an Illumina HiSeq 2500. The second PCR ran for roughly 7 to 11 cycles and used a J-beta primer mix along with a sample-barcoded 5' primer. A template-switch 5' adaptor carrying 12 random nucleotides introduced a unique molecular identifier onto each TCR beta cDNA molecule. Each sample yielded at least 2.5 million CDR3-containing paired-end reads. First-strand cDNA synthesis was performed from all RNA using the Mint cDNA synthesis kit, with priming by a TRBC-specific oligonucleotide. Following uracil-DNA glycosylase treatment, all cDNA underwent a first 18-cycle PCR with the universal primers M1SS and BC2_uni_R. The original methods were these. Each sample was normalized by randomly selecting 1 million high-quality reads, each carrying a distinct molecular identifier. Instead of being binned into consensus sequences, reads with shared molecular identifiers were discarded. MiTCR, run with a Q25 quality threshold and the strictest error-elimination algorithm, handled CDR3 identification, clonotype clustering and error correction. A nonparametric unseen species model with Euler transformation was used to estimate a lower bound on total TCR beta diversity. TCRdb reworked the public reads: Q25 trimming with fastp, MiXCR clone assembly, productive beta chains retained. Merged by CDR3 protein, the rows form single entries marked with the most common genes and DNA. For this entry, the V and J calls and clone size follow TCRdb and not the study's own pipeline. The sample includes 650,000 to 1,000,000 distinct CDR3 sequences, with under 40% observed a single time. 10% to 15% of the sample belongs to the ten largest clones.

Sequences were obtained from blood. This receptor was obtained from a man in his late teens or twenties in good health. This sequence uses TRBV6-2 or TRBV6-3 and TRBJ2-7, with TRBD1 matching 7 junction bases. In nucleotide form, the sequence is TGTGCCAGCAACCGACAGGGCACCTACGAGCAGTACTTC. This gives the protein CASNRQGTYEQYF.